This record concerns one T cell receptor beta chain sequence. Its antigen remains unidentified. V dropped 5 bases and J dropped 8 bases, with 15 bases sitting between them. The CDR3 consists of 13 residues. Germline V lookup: CDR1 SGHTA, CDR2 FQGNSA. This entry comes from a study of T-cell memory formation after mild COVID-19. General study findings and limits: Some SARS-CoV-2-responding clones were already detected in memory before infection. Balance between CD4 and CD8 was seen in clones contracting day 15 to 85, and a CD4+ lean was seen in later expanders.

Constant-segment primers were used for 5'RACE, and the resulting TCR alpha and TCR beta cDNA libraries carried sample barcodes and UMIs. A single record per CDR3 protein comes from TCRdb applying MiXCR to the 5' RACE reads. The table lists hundreds of thousands of distinct CDR3 sequences, about a fifth of them singletons, with roughly 8.1% in the top ten. V is TRBV7-2 and J is TRBJ1-1; D perhaps matches TRBD1 (6 bases). Material: PBMCs or a T cell subset sorted from them (not recorded which). This TCR was recovered from an adult woman who had mild COVID-19 (a few samples of this study predate the infection). Cell type and time point are not known. The CDR3 is CASSVPGAPEAFF. The CDR3 DNA sequence: TGTGCCAGCAGCGTACCAGGGGCACCCGAAGCTTTCTTT.